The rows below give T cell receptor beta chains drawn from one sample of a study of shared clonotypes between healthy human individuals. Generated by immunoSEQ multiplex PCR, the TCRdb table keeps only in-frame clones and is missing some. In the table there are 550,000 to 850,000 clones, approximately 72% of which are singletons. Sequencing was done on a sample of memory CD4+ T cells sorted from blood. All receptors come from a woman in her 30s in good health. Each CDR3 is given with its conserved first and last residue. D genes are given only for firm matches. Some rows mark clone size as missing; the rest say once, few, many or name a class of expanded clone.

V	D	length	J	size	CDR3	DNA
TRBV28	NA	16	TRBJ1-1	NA	CASSSPSGVGNTEAFF	TGTGCCAGCAGTTCCCCCTCAGGGGTCGGGAACACTGAAGCTTTCTTT
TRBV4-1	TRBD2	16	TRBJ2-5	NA	CASSQDGAGTRETQYF	TGCGCCAGCAGCCAAGATGGGGCCGGGACTAGGGAGACCCAGTACTTC
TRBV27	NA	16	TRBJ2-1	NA	CASSPSGLFIYNEQFF	TGTGCCAGCAGTCCTTCAGGACTTTTCATATACAATGAGCAGTTCTTC
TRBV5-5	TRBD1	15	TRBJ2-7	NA	CASSFPGQGSYEQYF	TGTGCCAGCAGTTTTCCGGGACAGGGTTCCTACGAGCAGTACTTC
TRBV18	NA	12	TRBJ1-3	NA	CASSPGGNTIYF	TGTGCCAGCTCACCAGGGGGAAACACCATATATTTT
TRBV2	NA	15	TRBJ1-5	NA	CASSETGGSLQPQHF	TGTGCCAGCAGTGAAACTGGGGGCAGTTTGCAGCCCCAGCATTTT
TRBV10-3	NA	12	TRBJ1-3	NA	CAITSSGNTIYF	TGTGCCATCACAAGCTCTGGAAACACCATATATTTT
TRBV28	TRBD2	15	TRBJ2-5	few	CASTDTNHGGETQYF	TGTGCCAGCACCGACACGAACCACGGGGGGGAGACCCAGTACTTC
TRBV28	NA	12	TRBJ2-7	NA	CASSLPWYEQYF	TGTGCCAGCAGTCTACCGTGGTACGAGCAGTACTTC
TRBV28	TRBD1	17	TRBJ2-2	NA	CASSPFGTGVMSGELFF	TGTGCCAGCAGTCCTTTCGGGACAGGGGTGATGAGCGGGGAGCTGTTTTTT
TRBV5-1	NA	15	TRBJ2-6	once	CASSLGESGANVLTF	TGCGCCAGCAGCCTCGGGGAGTCTGGGGCCAACGTCCTGACTTTC
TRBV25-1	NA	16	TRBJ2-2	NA	CASSGGMGAGGGELFF	TGTGCCAGCAGTGGTGGGATGGGGGCCGGTGGCGGGGAGCTGTTTTTT
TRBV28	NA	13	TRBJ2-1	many	CASSGWRDDEQFF	TGTGCCAGCAGTGGATGGAGGGATGATGAGCAGTTCTTC
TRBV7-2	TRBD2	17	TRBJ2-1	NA	CASSRSTGTSSYNEQFF	TGTGCCAGCAGCCGCAGCACCGGGACTAGTTCATACAATGAGCAGTTCTTC
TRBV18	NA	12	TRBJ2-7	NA	CASSPGGYEQYF	TGTGCCAGCTCACCAGGGGGCTACGAGCAGTACTTC
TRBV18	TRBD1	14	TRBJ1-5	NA	CASSQGQGSQPQHF	TGTGCCAGCTCACAAGGACAGGGGAGTCAGCCCCAGCATTTT
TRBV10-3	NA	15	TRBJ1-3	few	CATRGTEDSGNTIYF	TGTGCCACCCGGGGGACGGAGGACTCTGGAAACACCATATATTTT
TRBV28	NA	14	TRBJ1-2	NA	CASSLVGETYGYTF	TGTGCCAGCAGTTTGGTCGGGGAAACCTATGGCTACACCTTC
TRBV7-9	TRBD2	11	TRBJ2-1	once	CASSSGGEQFF	TGTGCCAGCAGCTCCGGGGGGGAGCAGTTCTTC
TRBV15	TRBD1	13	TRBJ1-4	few	CATSSRGLEKLFF	TGTGCCACCAGCAGCAGGGGGCTAGAAAAACTGTTTTTT
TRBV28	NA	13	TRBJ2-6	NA	CASGLGGANVLTF	TGTGCCAGCGGTTTGGGAGGGGCCAACGTCCTGACTTTC
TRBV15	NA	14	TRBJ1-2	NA	CATSRDQISYGYTF	TGTGCCACCAGCAGAGATCAGATTAGCTATGGCTACACCTTC
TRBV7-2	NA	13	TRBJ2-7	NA	CASSEDSLYEQYF	TGTGCCAGCAGCGAGGACAGCCTCTACGAGCAGTACTTC
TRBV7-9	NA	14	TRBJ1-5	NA	CASSLSTVNQPQHF	TGTGCCAGCAGCTTAAGTACCGTCAATCAGCCCCAGCATTTT
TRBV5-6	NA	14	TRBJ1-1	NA	CASSWQPRRTEAFF	TGTGCCAGCAGCTGGCAGCCACGGCGCACTGAAGCTTTCTTT
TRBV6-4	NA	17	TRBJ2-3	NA	CASSMEDRDKATDTQYF	TGTGCCAGCAGTATGGAAGACCGGGACAAGGCCACAGATACGCAGTATTTT
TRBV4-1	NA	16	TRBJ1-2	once	CASSQPISGAGYGYTF	TGCGCCAGCAGCCAACCGATTTCGGGGGCCGGATATGGCTACACCTTC
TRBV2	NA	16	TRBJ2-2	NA	CASSEFGGAGTGELFF	TGTGCCAGCAGTGAATTTGGGGGCGCGGGCACCGGGGAGCTGTTTTTT
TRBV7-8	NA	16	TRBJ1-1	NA	CASSLVAGTWDTEAFF	TGTGCCAGCAGCTTAGTGGCAGGTACTTGGGACACTGAAGCTTTCTTT
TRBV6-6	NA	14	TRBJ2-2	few	CASSYFYNTGELFF	TGTGCCAGCAGTTACTTCTATAACACCGGGGAGCTGTTTTTT
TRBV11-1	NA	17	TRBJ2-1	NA	CASSLNWLATTYNEQFF	TGTGCCAGCAGCTTAAATTGGTTAGCTACTACCTACAATGAGCAGTTCTTC
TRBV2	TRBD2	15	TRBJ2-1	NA	CASTSGSNPYNEQFF	TGTGCCAGTACTAGCGGGAGTAACCCCTACAATGAGCAGTTCTTC
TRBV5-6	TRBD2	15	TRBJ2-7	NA	CASSSSGRPGYEQYF	TGTGCCAGCAGCTCAAGCGGGAGGCCAGGTTACGAGCAGTACTTC
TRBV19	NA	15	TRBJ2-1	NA	CASSIVPASGNEQFF	TGTGCCAGTAGTATAGTACCGGCGTCGGGTAATGAGCAGTTCTTC
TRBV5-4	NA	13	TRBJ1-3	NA	CASGGPGANTIYF	TGTGCCAGCGGGGGCCCGGGGGCGAACACCATATATTTT
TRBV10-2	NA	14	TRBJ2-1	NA	CASSRGGPYNEQFF	TGCGCCAGCAGCCGCGGGGGCCCCTACAATGAGCAGTTCTTC
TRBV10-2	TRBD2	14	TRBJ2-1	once	CASRTSGRAREQFF	TGCGCCAGTAGGACTAGCGGGAGGGCTCGGGAGCAGTTCTTC
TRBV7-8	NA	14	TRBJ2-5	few	CASSSGLVVGTQYF	TGTGCCAGCAGCTCCGGACTGGTAGTTGGGACCCAGTACTTC
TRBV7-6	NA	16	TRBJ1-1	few	CASSSQPAVMNTEAFF	TGTGCCAGCAGCTCCCAACCCGCGGTCATGAACACTGAAGCTTTCTTT
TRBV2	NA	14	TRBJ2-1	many	CASSRTASYNEQFF	TGTGCCAGCAGCCGGACAGCCTCCTACAATGAGCAGTTCTTC
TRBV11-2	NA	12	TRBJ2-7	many	CASSLGPTGIFF	TGTGCCAGCAGCTTAGGGCCCACCGGGATCTTCTTC
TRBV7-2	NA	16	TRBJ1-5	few	CASSLAVPAGNQPQHF	TGTGCCAGCAGCTTAGCGGTCCCAGCGGGGAATCAGCCCCAGCATTTT
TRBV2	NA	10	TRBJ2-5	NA	CASRRETQYF	TGTGCCAGCAGGCGCGAGACCCAGTACTTC
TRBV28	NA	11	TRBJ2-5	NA	CATSGAETQYF	TGTGCCACATCAGGAGCAGAGACCCAGTACTTC
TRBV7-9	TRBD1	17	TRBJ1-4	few	CASSLGQAAVIDEKLFF	TGTGCCAGCAGCTTGGGACAGGCGGCCGTAATAGATGAAAAACTGTTTTTT
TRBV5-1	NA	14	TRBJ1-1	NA	CASSSRTANTEAFF	TGCGCCAGCAGCAGCCGGACGGCGAACACTGAAGCTTTCTTT
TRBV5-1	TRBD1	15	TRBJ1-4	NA	CASSFVGQNKEKLFF	TGCGCCAGCAGCTTTGTGGGACAGAATAAGGAAAAACTGTTTTTT
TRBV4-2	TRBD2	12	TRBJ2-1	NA	CASSSAGGEQFF	TGTGCCAGCAGCTCGGCGGGAGGTGAGCAGTTCTTC
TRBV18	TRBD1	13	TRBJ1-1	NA	CASSPRQGAEAFF	TGTGCCAGCTCACCACGACAGGGCGCTGAAGCTTTCTTT
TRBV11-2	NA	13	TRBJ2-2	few	CASSYTNTGELFF	TGTGCCAGCAGCTACACTAACACCGGGGAGCTGTTTTTT
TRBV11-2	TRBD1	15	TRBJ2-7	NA	CASSSRDRESYEQYF	TGTGCCAGCAGCTCCCGGGACAGGGAATCCTACGAGCAGTACTTC
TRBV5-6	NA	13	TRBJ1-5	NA	CASSFGGNQPQHF	TGTGCCAGCAGCTTTGGGGGTAATCAGCCCCAGCATTTT
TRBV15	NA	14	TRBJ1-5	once	CATSGGGGNQPQHF	TGTGCCACCAGTGGGGGGGGTGGCAATCAGCCCCAGCATTTT
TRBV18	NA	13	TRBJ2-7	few	CASSPATTYEQYF	TGTGCCAGCTCACCCGCGACGACCTACGAGCAGTACTTC
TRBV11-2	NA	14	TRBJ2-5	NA	CASSLRGVGETQYF	TGTGCCAGCAGCTTACGGGGTGTGGGGGAGACCCAGTACTTC